The source of this T cell receptor beta chain is a study of T cell changes during pregnancy in multiple sclerosis (dated by TCRdb to about 2019). Context from the whole study: In women with multiple sclerosis, the researchers looked at how the T cell repertoire shifted as pregnancy progressed.

Receptors were amplified or captured by the immunoSEQ multiplex PCR assay. TCRdb stores this immuneACCESS table with in-frame sequences only. Part of the clones is absent; in the studies checked, under half of the shortfall reflects unresolved V genes, and no reason is known for the rest. The sample yields roughly 120,000 clones; roughly 92% were counted once. In total, the top ten clones hold over 1.5% of the sample. Reading the germline V gene gives CDR1 SGDLS and CDR2 YYNGEE. The junction carries 10 bases between V and J, which are trimmed by 0 bases and 4 bases respectively. From its cysteine to its phenylalanine, the CDR3 spans 14 amino acids. Only the CDR3 DNA is retained, 42 bases long and in frame from the first base. This clone came up a few times. What antigen it recognizes has not been identified. No base quality information exists; no much larger clone differs at one position.

This chain joins TRBV9 to TRBJ1-1, with a weak D call of TRBD1 (5 bases match). The sequencing used peripheral blood, collected in the third trimester of pregnancy. This clonotype was obtained from a female donor with multiple sclerosis, enrolled in a pregnancy study. In nucleotides, the sequence is TGTGCCAGCAGCGTAGAAGAAGGGGCCACTGAAGCTTTCTTT. This yields the protein CASSVEEGATEAFF.